The 22 T cell receptor beta chains given below trace back to one sample, sequenced in a study of monozygotic twins with inflammatory bowel disease. TCRdb processed the 5' RACE reads again and assigns one entry to each CDR3 protein, with no DNA. The sample yields approximately 390,000 distinct CDR3 sequences, of which the top ten take up 2% to 2.5%. The sequenced material came from blood. Every receptor here comes from a human donor with ulcerative colitis or Crohn's disease, or a healthy co-twin of an affected twin (not recorded which).

This chain connects TRBV6-5 to TRBJ1-2; TCRdb gives TRBD1 as the D gene, but with no DNA this cannot be confirmed. This CDR3 contains 12 residues. The germline V gene encodes CDR1 MNHEY and CDR2 SVGAGI. The CDR3 reads CASRPGDYGYTF.

The rearrangement uses TRBV7-9 and TRBJ2-1; TCRdb calls TRBD2, which cannot be checked without DNA. Per germline, CDR1 SEHNR and CDR2 FQNEAQ (reference sequence). This CDR3 is 14 amino acids long. CDR3: CASSPSTTYNEQFF.

J is TRBJ2-3 and V is TRBV5-1. Germline V gene sequence: CDR1 SGHRS, CDR2 YFSETQ. The CDR3 extends over 14 amino acids. CDR3 region: CASSARPSTDTQYF.

The chain uses TRBV7-8 and TRBJ2-6. The V gene's germline CDR1 is SGHVS and CDR2 FQNEAQ. This CDR3 contains 17 residues. CDR3 sequence reads: CASSLAIGGSGANVLTF.

The rearrangement joins TRBV5-4 to TRBJ2-3; TCRdb calls TRBD1, which cannot be checked without DNA. The CDR3 is 15 amino acids. Germline CDR1 is SGHNT and CDR2 is YYREEE (reference sequence). CDR3 protein: CASSLDQGRTDTQYF.

This chain joins TRBV7-2 and TRBJ1-5; without DNA, the TCRdb call of TRBD1 cannot be checked. Looked up from germline, CDR1 is SGHTA and CDR2 is FQGNSA. This CDR3 comprises 13 residues. CDR3 amino acids: CATSGGRNQPQHF.

The chain has TRBV20-1 and TRBJ2-3; without DNA, the TCRdb call of TRBD2 cannot be checked. Germline V gives CDR1 DFQATT, CDR2 SNEGSKA (reference sequence). This CDR3 has 16 amino acids. The chain's CDR3 is CSAHSGTSGLTDTQYF.

V is TRBV5-1 and J is TRBJ2-1; the D gene TCRdb calls, TRBD1, cannot be checked with no DNA. This CDR3 is built from 13 residues. The germline V gene has CDR1 SGHRS and CDR2 YFSETQ. CDR3 sequence reads: CASSLGTGGEQFF.

The chain has TRBV28 and TRBJ1-2. This CDR3 region has 12 residues. Germline V gives CDR1 MDHEN, CDR2 SYDVKM. The CDR3 spells CASSLEGTGYTF.

V usage is TRBV27 and J usage is TRBJ2-5; TCRdb's assignment of TRBD2 cannot be checked, as there is no DNA. The germline V gene encodes CDR1 MNHEY and CDR2 SMNVEV (reference sequence). The CDR3 consists of 15 residues. The CDR3 sequence is CASRAGGSFQETQYF.

The chain uses TRBV6-5 and TRBJ1-5. The CDR3 runs to 15 residues. Germline CDR1 MNHEY, CDR2 SVGAGI. The CDR3 sequence: CASSSTRFHNQPQHF.

The V call is TRBV5-1, the J call TRBJ2-3; absent DNA, TCRdb's TRBD2 call cannot be checked. Germline CDR1 and CDR2: SGHRS and YFSETQ. CDR3 size: 16 residues. The CDR3 here is CASSLEQSRATDTQYF.

The chain combines TRBV30 with TRBJ1-5; TCRdb's D call, TRBD1, is unchecked because there is no DNA. Germline-derived CDR1 and CDR2 are GTSNPN and SVGIG (reference sequence). The CDR3 has 17 residues. The CDR3 sequence is CAWSQIGTGGFYQPQHF.

The V and J genes are TRBV4-3 and TRBJ2-7; the TCRdb D gene call, TRBD2, has no DNA to confirm it. The CDR3 is 16 amino acids. Germline CDR1 is LGHNA and CDR2 is YSLEER. The CDR3 sequence: CASSLSKGSRGGEQYF.

The rearrangement joins TRBV20-1 to TRBJ1-1. Germline CDR1 reads DFQATT; CDR2 reads SNEGSKA (reference sequence). The CDR3 covers 12 residues. CDR3 region: CSAGTENTEAFF.

The chain carries TRBV5-1 and TRBJ2-2. Per the germline V gene, CDR1 is SGHRS and CDR2 is YFSETQ. The CDR3 loop spans 11 amino acids. CDR3 sequence reads: CASRSDGELFF. Full variable domain (rest looked up from reference TRBV5-1 and TRBJ2-2): KAGVTQTPRYLIKTRGQQVTLSCSPISGHRSVSWYQQTPGQGLQFLFEYFSETQRNKGNFPGRFSGRQFSNSRSEMNVSTLELGDSALYLCASRSDGELFFGEGSRLTVL.

The chain employs TRBV7-2 and TRBJ2-7; TCRdb lists TRBD2, though no DNA is available to test this call. CDR1 and CDR2 (germline): SGHTA, FQGNSA. The CDR3 spans 15 residues. CDR3 amino acids: CASSLGLAGIYEQYF.

The chain recombines TRBV2 with TRBJ1-4. This CDR3 region has 13 residues. Germline CDR1 reads SNHLY; CDR2 reads FYNNEI. CDR3: CASRTVTNEKLFF.

V is TRBV7-9 and J is TRBJ2-3; TCRdb's assignment of TRBD2 cannot be checked, as there is no DNA. The CDR3 sequence is 16 residues long. Germline assignment: CDR1 SEHNR and CDR2 FQNEAQ (reference sequence). The CDR3 is CASSLSFGPRTDTQYF.

V gene TRBV14 combines with J gene TRBJ2-5; the D call of TRBD1 rests on TCRdb alone, since no DNA is present to check it. There are 15 residues in the CDR3. Germline loops: CDR1 SGHDN, CDR2 FVKESK. The CDR3 region is CASSQRTGFVETQYF. Together with reference TRBV14 and TRBJ2-5, the CDR3 gives the full variable domain: EAGVTQFPSHSVIEKGQTVTLRCDPISGHDNLYWYRRVMGKEIKFLLHFVKESKQDESGMPNNRFLAERTGGTYSTLKVQPAELEDSGVYFCASSQRTGFVETQYFGPGTRLLVL.

CDR3 loop: CSARDGLGNYGYTF. The chain couples TRBV20-1 to TRBJ1-2. Germline V CDR1 and CDR2: DFQATT, SNEGSKA (reference sequence). CDR3 size: 14 residues.

The rearrangement joins TRBV7-6 to TRBJ1-3; the D call of TRBD1 rests on TCRdb alone, since no DNA is present to check it. Germline values: CDR1 SGHVS, CDR2 FNYEAQ. The CDR3 spans 18 residues. CDR3: CASSLEGGRLSSGNTIYF.